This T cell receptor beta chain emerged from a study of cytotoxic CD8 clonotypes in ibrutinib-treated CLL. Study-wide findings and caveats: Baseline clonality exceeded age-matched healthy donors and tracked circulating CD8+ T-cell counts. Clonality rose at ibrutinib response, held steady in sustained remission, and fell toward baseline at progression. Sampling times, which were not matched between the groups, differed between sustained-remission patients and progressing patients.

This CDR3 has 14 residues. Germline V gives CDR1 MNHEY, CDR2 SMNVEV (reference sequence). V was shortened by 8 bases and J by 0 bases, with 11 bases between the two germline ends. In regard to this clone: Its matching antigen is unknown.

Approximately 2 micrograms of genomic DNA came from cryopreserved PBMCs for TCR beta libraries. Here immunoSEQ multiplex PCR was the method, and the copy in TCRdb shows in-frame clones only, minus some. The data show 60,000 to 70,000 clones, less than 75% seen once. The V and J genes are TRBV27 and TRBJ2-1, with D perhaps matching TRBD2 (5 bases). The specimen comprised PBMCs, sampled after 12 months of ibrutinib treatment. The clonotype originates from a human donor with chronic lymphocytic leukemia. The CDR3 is CASRSGISYNEQFF. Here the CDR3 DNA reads TGTGCCAGCCGGAGCGGTATCTCCTACAATGAGCAGTTCTTC.